This TCR beta chain was identified in a study of blood T cell repertoires in COVID-19 (dated by TCRdb to the early 2020s). Regarding the research as a whole: Collaborator samples came from the United States, Italy and Spain and covered acute and convalescent phases of COVID-19. The material from the prospective study consisted of cDNA or gDNA derived from T cells, B-cell-depleted T cells, or PBMCs. Deeply sampled blood TCRbeta repertoires from subjects exposed to, actively infected with, or recovered from COVID-19 were included in the dataset. The repertoires were made available in a free public database intended to serve as a resource for research on the immune response to SARS-CoV-2. The samples were drawn from two sources: the first 160 participants of the ongoing ImmuneRACE study, and 1,254 subjects contributed by 6 global collaborators. Sample metadata almost always included a de-identified subject ID, COVID-19 status, age in years and sex. Where available, HLA class I and class II types were taken from metadata supplied by the sample provider and were not determined by assay-based typing. Points the paper makes about the study in general: The quantity of clinical and demographic metadata differed by source and by participant and was supplied without curation.

TCRbeta CDR3 regions were amplified from genomic DNA by means of the immunoSEQ Assay, a bias-controlled multiplex PCR. Turning to the authors' computational methods: The number of nucleated cells in each sample was estimated from the amplification of reference gene primers within the assay. Sequence reads were collapsed and filtered to measure the absolute abundance of every unique TCRbeta CDR3 rearrangement. For each sample, productive Simpson clonality was calculated as the square root of Simpson's diversity index over productive rearrangements. Entries here come from immuneACCESS through TCRdb and include only in-frame sequences with V and J called. Some clones fail to appear in such tables; in the studies checked, an unresolved V gene covers under half of the shortfall, and the cause of the remainder is unknown. The DNA gave D and trimming, while V, J and clone size come from that table. The sample table records some 240,000 clones; roughly 84% of these occur just once. The top ten clonotypes cover about 1.5% of the sample.

For this chain, trimming is 4 bases at the V end and 4 bases at the J end, and the number of junction bases without a gene match is 4. Based on the germline V gene, the CDR1 and CDR2 sequences are SGHTA and FQGNSA. From its cysteine to its phenylalanine, the CDR3 spans 15 amino acids. CDR3 DNA is the only sequence kept; it has 45 bases, read in frame from the first base. About this clone: Its antigen target is currently unknown. No much larger clone is present one base from it, and per-base qualities are unavailable.

Samples from volunteer blood donors who had recovered from COVID-19 were contributed by a second Seattle source. The collaborating institutions used their own protocols to collect whole blood in K2EDTA tubes. For TCRbeta analysis, collaborator samples were shipped as frozen whole blood, as isolated PBMCs, or as DNA extracted from either sample type. This sequence was found in a woman aged 40 to 49 who had recovered from COVID-19. The V and J segments used are TRBV7-2 and TRBJ2-1, and 10 junction bases match TRBD2. Sample: peripheral blood. This receptor has the CDR3 CASSSSGGVYNEQFF. In nucleotides, the sequence is TGTGCCAGCAGCTCGAGCGGGGGGGTTTACAATGAGCAGTTCTTC.